These 21 T cell receptor beta chains were sequenced from one sample in a study of PD-1 blockade in classical Hodgkin lymphoma. Following autologous stem cell transplantation, relapse occurred in every patient, and exposure to brentuximab vedotin varied. Assay used: immunoSEQ multiplex PCR; TCRdb lists only in-frame clones, some missing. This repertoire shows 35,000 to 50,000 clones, around 76% found once; its top ten account for 2.5% to 3.5%. Sample: peripheral blood mononuclear cells (PBMCs), taken before the second cycle of nivolumab. Receptor source: a human donor with classical Hodgkin lymphoma.

The CDR3 region is CASSPPLRGTWGTQYF. Written as DNA, the CDR3 is TGTGCCAGCAGCCCCCCGTTGAGGGGAACCTGGGGGACCCAGTACTTC. J is TRBJ2-5 and V is TRBV28; D may be TRBD1 or TRBD2 (5 bases each). Germline loops: CDR1 MDHEN, CDR2 SYDVKM. This CDR3 comprises 16 residues. The V and J ends lost 6 bases and 7 bases respectively, with 24 bases between them.

This sequence joins TRBV7-9 and TRBJ2-2; TRBD1 or TRBD2 may be the D gene (6 bases each). Trimming cost V 3 bases and J 5 bases, with 13 bases left between them. This CDR3 has 15 residues. Germline CDR1 SEHNR, CDR2 FQNEAQ (reference sequence). CDR3 sequence: CASSFLGGGTGELFF. As DNA, the CDR3 is TGTGCCAGCAGCTTCCTCGGGGGCGGGACCGGGGAGCTGTTTTTT.

The J gene is TRBJ2-3, the V gene TRBV7-3; TRBD2 agrees at 10 bases. J gave up 7 bases and V 3 bases, and 13 bases lay outside the gene matches. The CDR3 totals 17 residues. CDR1 is SGHTA and CDR2 is FQGTGA in the germline V gene. CDR3 amino acids: CASSFSLTSGSSHTQYF. CDR3 DNA: TGTGCCAGCAGCTTTTCGCTGACTAGCGGGTCCAGTCATACGCAGTATTTT. Supplemented by reference TRBV7-3 and TRBJ2-3, the full variable domain reads GAGVSQTPSNKVTEKGKYVELRCDPISGHTALYWYRQSLGQGPEFLIYFQGTGAADDSGLPNDRFFAVRPEGSVSTLKIQRTERGDSAVYLCASSFSLTSGSSHTQYFGPGTRLTVL.

The sample holds a few counts of this clone. CDR3 sequence reads: CASSPLMTTGNTIYF. CDR3 DNA sequence: TGTGCCAGCAGCCCATTGATGACGACTGGAAACACCATATATTTT. This sequence joins TRBV7-6 and TRBJ1-3; D gene uncertain. CDR3 length: 15 amino acids. The germline V and J ends were trimmed by 5 bases and 2 bases, with 13 bases remaining between them. Germline CDR1 SGHVS, CDR2 FNYEAQ.

The chain has TRBV19 and TRBJ1-2; D gene unclear. Germline V lookup: CDR1 LNHDA, CDR2 SQIVND (reference sequence). V was shortened by 5 bases and J by 8 bases, with 12 bases between the two germline ends. This CDR3 has 12 amino acids. CDR3: CASSFDMVGYTF. DNA of the CDR3: TGTGCCAGTAGTTTCGACATGGTCGGCTACACCTTC.

The chain couples TRBV4-3 to TRBJ2-5; D ambiguous. The DNA end is a closer match to TRBJ2-7, so the J assignment may be wrong. Germline CDR1 LGHNA, CDR2 YSLEER. The CDR3 runs to 15 residues. The CDR3 spells CASSQESVVSYEQYF. The DNA of the CDR3 is TGCGCCAGCAGCCAAGAATCGGTTGTCAGCTACGAGCAGTACTTC.

The CDR3 DNA is TGTGCCAGCAGTATCGTCACAACAGATACGCAGTATTTT. Translation gives CASSIVTTDTQYF. The rearrangement joins TRBV27 to TRBJ2-3, with unresolved D. Trimming took off 5 bases at V and 3 bases at J, with 9 bases between the two ends. Germline V gene sequence: CDR1 MNHEY, CDR2 SMNVEV (reference sequence). The CDR3 has 13 amino acids.

The chain has TRBV9 and TRBJ2-1, with 10 bases fitting TRBD2. The CDR3 is 13 amino acids. Trimming removed 4 bases from V and 8 bases from J; junction bases left unmatched: 3. The germline CDR1 and CDR2 sequences are SGDLS and YYNGEE. Here the CDR3 reads CASSPGTSDEQFF. CDR3 coding DNA: TGTGCCAGCAGCCCCGGGACTAGCGATGAGCAGTTCTTC.

This CDR3 reads CASTPGGSNQPQHF. CDR3 in DNA: TGTGCCAGCACCCCCGGGGGGTCAAATCAGCCCCAGCATTTT. The rearrangement uses TRBV5-6 and TRBJ1-5, with a tentative D call TRBD1 (5 bases). Germline V gene lookup returns CDR1 SGHDT and CDR2 YYEEEE. This CDR3 has 14 amino acids. V was cut by 6 bases and J by 4 bases, with 14 bases left in between.

The rearrangement uses TRBV27 and TRBJ2-2; D is perhaps TRBD1 or TRBD2 (5 bases each). Germline lookup yields CDR1 MNHEY and CDR2 SMNVEV (reference sequence). This CDR3 has 14 amino acids. Trimming took 5 bases from V and 6 from J, leaving 13 bases between them. The CDR3 coding sequence is TGTGCCAGCAGTCCACCATTGGGGGCCGGGGAGCTGTTTTTT. Translated, it gives CASSPPLGAGELFF.

The sample holds one count of this clone. The V gene is TRBV28, the J gene TRBJ1-1, with D maybe TRBD1 (5 bases). The germline gives CDR1 MDHEN, CDR2 SYDVKM. V was trimmed by 5 bases and J by 2 bases, leaving 12 bases between them. CDR3 size: 14 residues. Here the CDR3 reads CASSRTLINTEAFF. CDR3 sequence (DNA): TGTGCCAGCAGTAGGACACTTATTAACACTGAAGCTTTCTTT.

This chain links TRBV27 with TRBJ1-2; possibly TRBD1 for D (6 bases). Germline loops: CDR1 MNHEY, CDR2 SMNVEV (reference sequence). V was shortened by 3 bases and J by 7 bases, with 18 bases between the two germline ends. CDR3 size: 15 residues. The CDR3 DNA sequence: TGTGCCAGCAGTTTTCGCTCCGGGGGGCGCGGTGGCTACACCTTC. Its translation is CASSFRSGGRGGYTF.

The chain has TRBV2 and TRBJ2-3; maybe TRBD2 (6 bases). V shed 9 bases and J shed 1 base, with 14 bases lying between them. CDR1 and CDR2 from the germline V gene are SNHLY and FYNNEI. The CDR3 is made up of 14 amino acids. This CDR3 is CARGLAERTDTQYF. The CDR3, as DNA: TGTGCCAGGGGATTAGCGGAGCGCACAGATACGCAGTATTTT.

J is TRBJ2-1 and V is TRBV30; 11 positions agree with TRBD2. Germline V gene lookup returns CDR1 GTSNPN and CDR2 SVGIG (reference sequence). The CDR3 runs to 18 residues. Trimming removed 3 bases from V and 5 bases from J; junction bases left unmatched: 15. The CDR3 spells CAWRDIGSTSGVDNEQFF. The CDR3 DNA sequence: TGTGCCTGGAGGGACATAGGTTCGACTAGCGGGGTAGACAATGAGCAGTTCTTC.

The chain uses TRBV6-1 and TRBJ1-5, with 8 positions matching TRBD1. Germline CDR1 MNHNS, CDR2 SASEGT. The CDR3 runs to 15 residues. The V and J ends lost 3 bases and 4 bases, in that order; junction bases with no gene match: 5. The CDR3 here is CASSDLQGGNQPQHF. The CDR3 DNA reads TGTGCCAGCAGTGACCTACAGGGGGGAAATCAGCCCCAGCATTTT.

This chain connects TRBV6-5 to TRBJ1-5, with a possible D match to TRBD1 (5 bases). Germline V lookup: CDR1 MNHEY, CDR2 SVGAGI. The CDR3 contains 14 residues. Trimming removed 0 bases from V and 7 bases from J, with 10 bases in between. The CDR3 sequence: CASSYSNRGQPQHF. The CDR3 bases are TGTGCCAGCAGTTACTCGAATCGGGGGCAGCCCCAGCATTTT.

Only a few counts were recorded for this clone. The CDR3 is CASSVGWTGNQPQHF. CDR3 in DNA: TGTGCCAGCAGCGTAGGGTGGACAGGCAATCAGCCCCAGCATTTT. The chain uses TRBV9 and TRBJ1-5; maybe TRBD1 (6 bases). The germline V gene has CDR1 SGDLS and CDR2 YYNGEE. The CDR3 has 15 residues. With 0 bases removed from V and 2 bases from J, the gap between germline ends came to 9 bases.

The V and J genes are TRBV7-9 and TRBJ2-6, with D perhaps matching TRBD2 (6 bases). Trimming left V 5 bases short and J 3 bases short, with 11 bases between. Germline values: CDR1 SEHNR, CDR2 FQNEAQ (reference sequence). The CDR3 spans 15 residues. CDR3 amino acids: CASSQLASGANVLTF. The CDR3 coding sequence is TGTGCCAGCAGCCAGCTAGCGAGTGGGGCCAACGTCCTGACTTTC.

The V call is TRBV4-3, the J call TRBJ2-1; the D is unclear. Trimming left V 4 bases short and J 6 bases short, with 7 bases between. CDR1 and CDR2 (germline): LGHNA, YSLEER. CDR3 size: 12 residues. CDR3: CASSLVSNEQFF. CDR3 DNA sequence: TGCGCCAGCAGCCTAGTCAGCAATGAGCAGTTCTTC.

The V and J genes are TRBV6-5 and TRBJ1-6; D gene ambiguous. Germline V gene data show CDR1 as MNHEY and CDR2 as SVGAGI. V gave up 4 bases and J gave up 7 bases, with 11 bases separating them. The CDR3 is made up of 14 amino acids. This CDR3 reads CASSLGPANSPLHF. Here the CDR3 DNA reads TGTGCCAGCAGTTTAGGGCCTGCGAATTCACCCCTCCACTTT.

The rearrangement uses TRBV6-1 and TRBJ1-1; a possible D gene is TRBD1 (5 bases). Germline V gene lookup returns CDR1 MNHNS and CDR2 SASEGT. The CDR3 covers 12 residues. V was pared by 6 bases and J by 4 bases, with 9 bases between. CDR3 coding DNA: TGTGCCAGCAGGGGGCCGGGCACTGAAGCTTTCTTT. Translating it yields CASRGPGTEAFF.